This is a list of T cell receptor beta chains from one sample in a study of T cell changes during pregnancy in multiple sclerosis. Profiled with immunoSEQ multiplex PCR; TCRdb holds only in-frame clones, not every one. The data hold 85,000 to 110,000 clones, with almost 95% observed a single time. Sequenced here: peripheral blood, sampled after pregnancy. All receptors come from a female donor with multiple sclerosis, enrolled in a pregnancy study. Each CDR3 is given with its conserved first and last residue. D genes are given only for firm matches. Rows may omit the clone size; those that give it use once, few, many or a size class.

size	V	J	D	DNA	CDR3
.	TRBV5-1	TRBJ2-3	.	TGCGCCAGCAGCTTGCGGGGGTTAGGCACAGATACGCAGTATTTT	CASSLRGLGTDTQYF
.	TRBV7-2	TRBJ1-3	TRBD1	TGTGCCAGCAGCGGCCTGGACAGGGTTGAGGGAAACACCATATATTTT	CASSGLDRVEGNTIYF
.	TRBV5-1	TRBJ2-3	TRBD1	TGCGCCAGCAGCCTATCAGGGGGCGCCGGCACAGATACGCAGTATTTT	CASSLSGGAGTDTQYF
.	TRBV5-5	TRBJ1-2	TRBD1	TGTGCCAGCAGCTTGCAGACAGGGGGGGGGAGATTTGGCTACACCTTC	CASSLQTGGGRFGYTF
.	TRBV5-4	TRBJ2-6	.	TGTGCCAGCACCTCTCGGGAGCTCAACGTCCTGACTTTC	CASTSRELNVLTF
.	TRBV5-1	TRBJ1-1	TRBD1	TGCGCCAGCAGCTTCACAGGGGACGGCACTGAAGCTTTCTTT	CASSFTGDGTEAFF
.	TRBV14	TRBJ2-5	.	TGTGCCAGCAGCTCTAGAAGGGGAATTAAAGAGACCCAGTACTTC	CASSSRRGIKETQYF
.	TRBV9	TRBJ2-5	TRBD2	TGTGCCAGCTCCCGCGGGGGGGCAGAGACCCAGTACTTC	CASSRGGAETQYF
.	TRBV9	TRBJ1-3	TRBD1	TGTGCCAGCACCCGAACAGGGGTTGGAAACACCATATATTTT	CASTRTGVGNTIYF
.	TRBV7-2	TRBJ1-1	.	TGTGCCAGCAGCGCACGGACAGCGATGAACACTGAAGCTTTCTTT	CASSARTAMNTEAFF
.	TRBV15	TRBJ1-2	.	TGTGCCACCAGCAGAGATCGATGGGGCCAGGAGACCTATGGCTACACCTTC	CATSRDRWGQETYGYTF
.	TRBV2	TRBJ1-1	.	TGTGCCAGCAGGGACAAGCCAATTCCCACTGAAGCTTTCTTT	CASRDKPIPTEAFF
.	TRBV19	TRBJ2-1	.	TGTGCCAGTAGTCCCCGATCGGGACACCGGACCAATGAGCAGTTCTTC	CASSPRSGHRTNEQFF
.	TRBV18	TRBJ1-6	TRBD1	TGTGCCAGCTCACTTAGCCACAGGGGATTGGATTCACCCCTCCACTTT	CASSLSHRGLDSPLHF
.	TRBV18	TRBJ1-1	.	TGTGCCAGCTCACCAGGGTCAGGCCTGAACACTGAAGCTTTCTTT	CASSPGSGLNTEAFF
.	TRBV9	TRBJ2-5	.	TGTGCCAGCAGCGTAGGGAATATGGAGGAGACCCAGTACTTC	CASSVGNMEETQYF
.	TRBV2	TRBJ2-5	.	TGTGCCAGCAGTGCCGGGGATAGGGAGACCCAGTACTTC	CASSAGDRETQYF
.	TRBV15	TRBJ1-4	TRBD1	TGTGCCACCAGCACAGACAGGGGGCGCGGGCGGCCTAATGAAAAACTGTTTTTT	CATSTDRGRGRPNEKLFF
.	TRBV2	TRBJ2-3	.	TGTGCCAGCAGTCGGTACGGGGGGCTGACAGATACGCAGTATTTT	CASSRYGGLTDTQYF
.	TRBV30	TRBJ2-7	TRBD1	TGTGCCTGGAGTGCCGGGACAGGGACATACGAGCAGTACTTC	CAWSAGTGTYEQYF
.	TRBV6-1	TRBJ1-4	.	TGTGCCAGCAGTGAAGAGTATCGGCGGGGGACGAAAGAAAAACTGTTTTTT	CASSEEYRRGTKEKLFF
.	TRBV7-9	TRBJ1-5	.	TGTGCCAGCAGCTTAGACTGGTCATCTAATCAGCCCCAGCATTTT	CASSLDWSSNQPQHF
.	TRBV27	TRBJ2-2	TRBD1	TGTGCCAGCAGTTTACTCGGACAGGGGGCCTGGGAGCTGTTTTTT	CASSLLGQGAWELFF
.	TRBV7-9	TRBJ2-5	TRBD1	TGTGCCAGCAGCCGGGACAGGGTAGGAGAGACCCAGTACTTC	CASSRDRVGETQYF
.	TRBV19	TRBJ2-1	.	TGTGCCAGTACCCTTTACAATGAGCAGTTCTTC	CASTLYNEQFF
once	TRBV19	TRBJ2-6	TRBD1	TGTGCCAGTAGTCTCCACTCCCGCCGACAGGGGAGGTCTGGGGCCAACGTCCTGACTTTC	CASSLHSRRQGRSGANVLTF
.	TRBV10-3	TRBJ2-7	TRBD2	TGTGCCATCAGTGACCGGGGGGGACTAGCGAGCTCCTACGAGCAGTACTTC	CAISDRGGLASSYEQYF
.	TRBV19	TRBJ1-3	TRBD1	TGTGCCAGTACCCCGACAGGGGGCAGAAGAAACACCATATATTTT	CASTPTGGRRNTIYF
.	TRBV30	TRBJ2-4	TRBD2	TGTGCCTGGAGTGTACGGCTAGCGGCTCTAGCCAAAAACATTCAGTACTTC	CAWSVRLAALAKNIQYF
.	TRBV5-1	TRBJ2-1	TRBD1	TGCGCCAGCAGCTTGGAGTGGACAGGGGCGAATGAGCAGTTCTTC	CASSLEWTGANEQFF
.	TRBV2	TRBJ1-1	.	TGTGCCAGCAAACAGGTCACTGAAGCTTTCTTT	CASKQVTEAFF
once	TRBV27	TRBJ2-3	TRBD1	TGTGCCAGCAGACGGACCGGGACAGGGGTCACAGATACGCAGTATTTT	CASRRTGTGVTDTQYF
.	TRBV2	TRBJ2-7	TRBD2	TGTGCCAGCAATGGGGGACTAGCCTACGAGCAGTACTTC	CASNGGLAYEQYF
.	TRBV7-6	TRBJ2-1	.	TGTGCCAGCAGCTTAGGCGGGGCAGGATTCTACAATGAGCAGTTCTTC	CASSLGGAGFYNEQFF
.	TRBV6-1	TRBJ2-1	.	TGTGCCAGCAGTGAATTCCAAGACAGCAGCCCGTTCTTC	CASSEFQDSSPFF
.	TRBV18	TRBJ1-5	TRBD1	TGTGCCAGCTCACCAGGGACAGGGAATCAGCCCCAGCATTTT	CASSPGTGNQPQHF
once	TRBV19	TRBJ2-1	TRBD2	TGTGCCAGTAGTAAGGGACTAGCGGGGAACAATGAGCAGTTCTTC	CASSKGLAGNNEQFF